Sequencing of this T cell receptor beta chain was carried out in a study of metastatic and nonmetastatic thyroid tumors. The study, taken as a whole, reports: Benign nodules reportedly had significantly lower TCR beta diversity than malignant thyroid tumors in blood and tumor.

Patients were all untreated before their thyroid surgery. Notes on this clone: Its antigen is still unknown. This is likely a read error, given that the CDR3 carries no conserved phenylalanine or tryptophan at its end. No DNA is shown, since the ends of the CDR3 on it are uncertain; the CDR3 is the one TCRdb lists.

The CDR3 is 14 residues long, counting both termini. Germline V gene sequence: CDR1 MNHEY, CDR2 SVGEGT. TCRdb re-called the PCR reads via MiXCR. Seen here are about 21,000 clones, under 35% observed once, and the top ten hold 6.1%. The chain recombines TRBV6-2 or TRBV6-3 with TRBJ2-1. What was sequenced was blood. This receptor was taken from a female donor with papillary thyroid cancer or a benign thyroid nodule (not recorded which). Some clones in this sample may be carry-over from other donors' samples. CDR3 loop: CASGYSYSYNEQLL.